The present T cell receptor (beta chain) was sequenced within a study of tumor-infiltrating lymphocytes in oesophageal squamous cell carcinoma. A single record per CDR3 protein comes from TCRdb applying MiXCR to the PCR reads. The table includes about 21,000 distinct CDR3 sequences, 35% to 40% detected once. Germline CDR1 and CDR2: MRHNA and SNTAGT. The CDR3 consists of 14 residues. In its sample, this clonotype was seen once. Sequenced input: esophageal tumor tissue. This TCR was sampled from a male donor with esophageal squamous cell carcinoma. The rearrangement joins TRBV6-4 to TRBJ2-6; 8 bases fit TRBD2. With the DNA end fitting TRBJ2-7 better, the J assignment may be wrong. As DNA, the CDR3 is TGTGCCAGCAAGAGCGGGAGTAGGACAGATACGCAGTACTTC. Its protein product is CASKSGSRTDTQYF.